The TCR beta chain under discussion was sequenced for a study of T cell changes during pregnancy in multiple sclerosis. Repertoires were generated with immunoSEQ multiplex PCR, while TCRdb's copy carries only in-frame clones and drops some. The table lists 79,000 or so clones, over 85% of them singletons, with approximately 0.2% in the top ten. V lost 5 bases and J 9 bases, leaving 14 bases between the germline ends. This CDR3 region has 13 residues. Germline loops: CDR1 GTSNPN, CDR2 SVGIG (reference sequence). The rearrangement links TRBV30 to TRBJ1-6; D is possibly TRBD1 (5 bases). The TCR originated in a female donor with multiple sclerosis, enrolled in a pregnancy study. The starting material was CD4+ T cells from peripheral blood mononuclear cells, obtained before pregnancy. DNA for the CDR3: TGTGCCTGGGGGGGGTCGGGGATTTCACCCCTCCACTTT. Residues: CAWGGSGISPLHF.